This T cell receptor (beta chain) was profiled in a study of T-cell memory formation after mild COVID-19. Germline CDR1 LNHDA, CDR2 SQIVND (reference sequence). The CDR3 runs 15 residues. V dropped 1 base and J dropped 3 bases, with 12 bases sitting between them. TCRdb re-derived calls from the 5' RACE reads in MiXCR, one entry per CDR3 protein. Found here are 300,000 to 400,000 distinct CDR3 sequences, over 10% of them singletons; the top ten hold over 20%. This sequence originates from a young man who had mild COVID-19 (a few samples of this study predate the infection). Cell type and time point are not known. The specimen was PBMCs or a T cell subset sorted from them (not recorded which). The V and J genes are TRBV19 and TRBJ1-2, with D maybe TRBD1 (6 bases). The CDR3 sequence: CASSIAAGADYGYTF. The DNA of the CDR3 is TGTGCCAGTAGTATAGCAGCAGGGGCGGACTATGGCTACACCTTC.